These 4 T cell receptor beta chains share one sample of origin, sequenced in a study of blood T cell repertoires in COVID-19. Profiling relied on immunoSEQ multiplex PCR, and the TCRdb table lists in-frame clones only, not all of them. The sample lists 65,000 to 70,000 clones, 75% to 80% occurring once. Sequencing was carried out using peripheral blood. The receptors were gathered from a woman in her fifties or sixties with acute or convalescent COVID-19.

The V call is TRBV5-6, the J call TRBJ1-1, with D perhaps TRBD1 (6 bases). Per the germline V gene, CDR1 is SGHDT and CDR2 is YYEEEE. The V end lost 0 bases, the J end lost 7 bases, and 10 bases lay between the germline ends. The CDR3 sequence is 13 residues long. CDR3 sequence: CASSLGAGVEAFF. CDR3 sequence (DNA): TGTGCCAGCAGCTTGGGGGCAGGGGTTGAAGCTTTCTTT.

The chain joins TRBV7-9 to TRBJ1-5; 8 bases agree with TRBD1. J lost 3 bases, V lost 5 bases, and 3 bases had no gene match. The CDR3 has 14 amino acids. Germline values: CDR1 SEHNR, CDR2 FQNEAQ (reference sequence). CDR3 sequence (DNA): TGTGCCAGCAGCCGGACAGGGAACAATCAGCCCCAGCATTTT. This gives the protein CASSRTGNNQPQHF.

CDR3 residues: CASSERTSGGASIDTQYF. In nucleotides, the CDR3 is TGTGCCAGCAGTGAAAGGACTAGCGGGGGGGCCAGTATAGATACGCAGTATTTT. V gene TRBV6-1 combines with J gene TRBJ2-3; 15 bases are shared with TRBD2. Losses at the gene ends were 2 bases for V and 5 bases for J; bases not matched to a gene: 8. The CDR3 consists of 18 residues. The V gene's germline CDR1 is MNHNS and CDR2 SASEGT.

This chain connects TRBV9 to TRBJ2-2; possible D gene TRBD2, 6 bases. There are 14 residues in the CDR3. V was pared by 4 bases and J by 0 bases, with 7 bases between. From germline, CDR1 is SGDLS and CDR2 YYNGEE. The CDR3 nucleotides read TGTGCCAGCAGCCCGGGGGCGAACACCGGGGAGCTGTTTTTT. Amino acids: CASSPGANTGELFF.